This TCR beta chain originates from a study of cytomegalovirus exposure and HLA in healthy donors. At the level of the study: The roughly 120 million unique TCR beta sequences, from about 180 million T cells, were found by an earlier analysis. General observations from the study: Later, an analysis showed that TCR beta chains associated with HLA were more clonally expanded than others that were equally common. Analysis was carried out at a later point, and it linked a missense DCLRE1C variant to TCR beta V- and J-gene trimming. A later analysis reportedly identified an Asian-associated ancestry cluster as carrying fewer N-insertions than the 666-donor mean.

In regard to this clone: Its matching antigen is unknown.

60 Vbeta and 13 Jbeta primers were used in PCR. The assay was immunoSEQ multiplex PCR, and TCRdb's table has in-frame clones only and misses some. The sample lists some 160,000 clones; about 84% were seen once. Trimming left V 3 bases short and J 5 bases short, with 10 bases between. Looked up from germline, CDR1 is MNHNS and CDR2 is SASEGT. This CDR3 is built from 13 residues. This TCR derives from a man between 50 and 59 years old in good health and CMV-seropositive. The chain carries TRBV6-1 and TRBJ1-2, with D unclear. Specimen: PBMCs. CDR3 DNA sequence: TGTGCCAGCAGTGATCGGAGGTATTATGGCTACACCTTC. Translation gives CASSDRRYYGYTF.